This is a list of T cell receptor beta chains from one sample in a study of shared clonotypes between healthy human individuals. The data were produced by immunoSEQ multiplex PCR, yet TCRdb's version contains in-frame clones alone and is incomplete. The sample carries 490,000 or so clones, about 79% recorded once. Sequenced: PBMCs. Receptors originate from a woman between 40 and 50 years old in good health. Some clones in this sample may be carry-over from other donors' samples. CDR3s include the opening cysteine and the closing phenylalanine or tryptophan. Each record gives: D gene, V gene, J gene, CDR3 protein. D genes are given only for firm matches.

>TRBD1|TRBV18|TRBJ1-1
CASSRGLPGQGVWDTEAFF
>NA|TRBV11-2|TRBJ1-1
CASSLGRGRGTEAFF
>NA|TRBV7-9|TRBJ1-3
CASSLENTIYF
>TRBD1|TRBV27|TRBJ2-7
CARPFDRGIDEQYF
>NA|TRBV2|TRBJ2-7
CASSQGLREQYF
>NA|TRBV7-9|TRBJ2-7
CASSLRPPPYEQYF
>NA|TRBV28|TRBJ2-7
CASSLLDRSHEQYF
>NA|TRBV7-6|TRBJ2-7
CASSTGAYEQYF
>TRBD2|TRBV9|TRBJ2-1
CASTRAGENYNEQFF
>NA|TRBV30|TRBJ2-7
CAWTSRTDAYEQYF
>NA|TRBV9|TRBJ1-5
CASTPFPGGNQPQHF
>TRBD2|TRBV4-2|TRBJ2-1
CASSQLLGEGREQFF
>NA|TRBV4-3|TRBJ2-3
CASSHPKADTQYF
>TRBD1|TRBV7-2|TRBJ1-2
CASTQLTGLYGYTF
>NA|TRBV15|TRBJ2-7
CATSRDQGRYEQYF
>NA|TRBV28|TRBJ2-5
CASSDRQETQYF
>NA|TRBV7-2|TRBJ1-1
CASSITGPLGTEAFF
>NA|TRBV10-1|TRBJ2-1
CASSEIREASNEQFF
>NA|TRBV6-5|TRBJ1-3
CAATRGGSSGNTIYF
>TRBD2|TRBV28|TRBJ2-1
CASSVASGSLDEQFF
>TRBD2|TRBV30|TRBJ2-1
CAWSFSGRGDEQFF
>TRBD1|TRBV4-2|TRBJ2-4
CASSPTGTGDSDIQYF
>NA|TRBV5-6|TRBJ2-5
CASSRPGLNQETQYF
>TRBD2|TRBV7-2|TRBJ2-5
CASSLAWTSGRAGGETQYF
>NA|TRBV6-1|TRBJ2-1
CASSEDGGSYNEQFF
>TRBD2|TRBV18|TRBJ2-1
CASSPPSGRFGNEQFF
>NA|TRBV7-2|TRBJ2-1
CASSLWFPGSSSYNEQFF
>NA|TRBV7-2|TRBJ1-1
CASSGSARSYTEAFF
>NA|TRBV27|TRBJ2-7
CASSLTGSYEQYF
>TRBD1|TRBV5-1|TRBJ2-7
CASSFGQGASEQYF
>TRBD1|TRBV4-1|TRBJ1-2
CASSQDRDRGRDGYTF
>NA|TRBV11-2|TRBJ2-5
CASRSLSGGETQYF
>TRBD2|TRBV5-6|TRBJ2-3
CASSVGGRGDTQYF
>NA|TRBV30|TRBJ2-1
CAWSVRGTYYNEQFF
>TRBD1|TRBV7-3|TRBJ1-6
CASSGGTGLPLHF
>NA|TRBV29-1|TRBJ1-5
CSAGGCVVGRNQPQHF
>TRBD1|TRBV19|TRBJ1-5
CASAPGQGVQPQHF
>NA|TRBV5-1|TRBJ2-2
CASSLDRVTGELFF
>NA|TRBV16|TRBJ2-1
CASSQSGGRASEQFF
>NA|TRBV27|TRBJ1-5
CASSFSGIDQPQHF
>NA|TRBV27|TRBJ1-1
CASSPIAGSENTEAFF
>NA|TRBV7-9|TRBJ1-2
CASSLNGNYGYTF
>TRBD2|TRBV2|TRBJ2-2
CASKSSGGPTGELFF
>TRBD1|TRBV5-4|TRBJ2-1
CASSSETGPSYNEQFF
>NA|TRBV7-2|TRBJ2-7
CASSLVLGSYEQYF
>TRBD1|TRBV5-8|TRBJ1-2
CASSLRTGVGYTF
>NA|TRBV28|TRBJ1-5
CASSSRRGPNQPQHF
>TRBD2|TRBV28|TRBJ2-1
CASRPTGGPRNEQFF
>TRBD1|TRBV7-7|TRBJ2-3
CASSSGTAGGTDTQYF